The 21 T cell receptor beta chains listed next were all sequenced from one sample in a study of blood T cell repertoires in COVID-19. Libraries were prepared by immunoSEQ multiplex PCR; TCRdb keeps only in-frame clonotypes and omits some of them. The sample carries roughly 100,000 clones, about 90% recorded once. The sequencing input was peripheral blood. The source is a woman aged 60-75 years with acute or convalescent COVID-19.

The chain carries TRBV5-1 and TRBJ2-7; 7 nucleotides match TRBD2. Looked up from germline, CDR1 is SGHRS and CDR2 is YFSETQ. Losses at the gene ends were 4 bases for V and 2 bases for J; bases not matched to a gene: 9. The length of the CDR3 is 15 residues. The CDR3 reads CASSRGAGAAYEQYV. CDR3 bases: TGCGCCAGCAGCAGAGGCGCGGGAGCTGCCTACGAGCAGTACGTC.

The CDR3 nucleotides read TGTGCCTGGAACGGGTTGGGGGCCAACGTCCTGACTTTC. It specifies CAWNGLGANVLTF. The V call is TRBV30, the J call TRBJ2-6; D unresolved. Germline V gene data show CDR1 as GTSNPN and CDR2 as SVGIG (reference sequence). V lost 4 bases to trimming and J lost 4 bases, with 8 bases between them. This CDR3 spans 13 amino acids.

CDR3 protein: CASSIQPGLKRTEAFF. The CDR3, as DNA: TGTGCCAGTAGTATTCAACCGGGACTCAAGAGGACTGAAGCTTTCTTT. This chain connects TRBV19 to TRBJ1-1, with D tentatively TRBD1 (5 bases). The germline V gene encodes CDR1 LNHDA and CDR2 SQIVND (reference sequence). The length of the CDR3 is 16 residues. The ends were cut back, 3 bases at V and 5 bases at J, with 19 bases in the middle.

The V and J genes are TRBV6-6 and TRBJ1-2; 9 nucleotides align to TRBD1. The CDR3 extends over 14 amino acids. CDR1 is MNHNY, CDR2 SVGAGI, per germline (reference sequence). Trimming at V came to 2 bases and at J to 6 bases, leaving 4 bases not matched to a gene. The CDR3 protein is CASSYGTGSHGYTF. For the CDR3, the DNA is TGTGCCAGCAGTTACGGGACAGGGTCCCATGGCTACACCTTC.

The genes are TRBV5-1 and TRBJ1-6; no reliable D call. The CDR3 is 14 residues long. Germline-derived CDR1 and CDR2 are SGHRS and YFSETQ. V lost 2 bases to trimming and J lost 5 bases, with 8 bases between them. The CDR3: CASSLQSNNSPLHF. As DNA, the CDR3 is TGCGCCAGCAGCTTACAGTCCAATAATTCACCCCTCCACTTT.

This clone is a singleton in its sample. This chain links TRBV28 with TRBJ1-5; D might be TRBD1 (5 bases). Germline CDR1 and CDR2: MDHEN and SYDVKM. The ends were cut back, 6 bases at V and 6 bases at J, with 18 bases in the middle. CDR3 length: 15 amino acids. CDR3 protein: CASSSTVPGGQPQHF. CDR3 coding DNA: TGTGCCAGCAGCTCGACGGTCCCCGGGGGTCAGCCCCAGCATTTT.

The chain is built from TRBV19 and TRBJ2-3, with 7 bases identical to TRBD1. Looked up from germline, CDR1 is LNHDA and CDR2 is SQIVND (reference sequence). Trimming removed 3 bases from V and 0 bases from J; junction bases left unmatched: 3. The CDR3 runs to 15 residues. CDR3 sequence: CASSIKGQSTDTQYF. Here the CDR3 DNA reads TGTGCCAGTAGTATTAAGGGACAGAGCACAGATACGCAGTATTTT. Using reference TRBV19 and TRBJ2-3 for the parts outside the CDR3, the full variable domain is DGGITQSPKYLFRKEGQNVTLSCEQNLNHDAMYWYRQDPGQGLRLIYYSQIVNDFQKGDIAEGYSVSREKKESFPLTVTSAQKNPTAFYLCASSIKGQSTDTQYFGPGTRLTVL.

This clone has just a few counts. The chain uses TRBV9 and TRBJ1-2, with 8 nucleotides matching TRBD1. The CDR3 has 14 amino acids. V lost 1 base to trimming and J lost 8 bases; unmatched junction nucleotides: 7. Germline CDR1 and CDR2: SGDLS and YYNGEE. The CDR3 nucleotides are TGTGCCAGCAGCGTAATGCAGGGGGCGGGAGGCTACACCTTC. Translated: CASSVMQGAGGYTF.

The V gene is TRBV27, the J gene TRBJ2-2; 10 bases agree with TRBD1. The trim removed 5 bases at V and 7 bases at J, leaving 13 bases unmatched. Germline V gives CDR1 MNHEY, CDR2 SMNVEV (reference sequence). The CDR3 extends over 17 amino acids. CDR3 nucleotide sequence: TGTGCCAGCAGTCCAACCCTGGGGACAGGGGTTAGCGGGGAGCTGTTTTTT. Encoded protein: CASSPTLGTGVSGELFF.

This clone is a singleton in its sample. The chain carries TRBV11-1 and TRBJ1-2; D call uncertain. Germline loops: CDR1 SGHAT, CDR2 FQDESV (reference sequence). V lost 5 bases, J lost 10 bases, and 17 bases lay in between. The CDR3 is made up of 13 amino acids. The CDR3 DNA reads TGTGCCAGCAGCCGAACTATGGAGGGAGACTACACCTTC. Translating it yields CASSRTMEGDYTF.

This rearrangement joins TRBV5-4 to TRBJ2-1, with TRBD2 matching 13 bases. This CDR3 region has 14 residues. The ends lost 1 base at V and 11 bases at J; junction bases unmatched: 3. Germline V gene sequence: CDR1 SGHNT, CDR2 YYREEE (reference sequence). The CDR3 coding sequence is TGTGCCAGCAGCTTGCGGACTAGCGGGAGCAAGCAGTTCTTC. It yields the protein CASSLRTSGSKQFF.

The rearrangement links TRBV10-3 to TRBJ2-1; TRBD1 matches 7 bases. With V trimmed by 6 bases and J by 2 bases, 4 bases remained unmatched. There are 14 residues in the CDR3. From germline, CDR1 is ENHRY and CDR2 SYGVKD. The CDR3 DNA sequence: TGTGCCATCAGCCCCACAGGGGCCTACAATGAGCAGTTCTTC. It codes for CAISPTGAYNEQFF.

This chain connects TRBV2 to TRBJ1-1, with D possibly being TRBD1 (6 bases). V gave up 4 bases and J gave up 6 bases, with 9 bases separating them. Germline CDR1 is SNHLY and CDR2 is FYNNEI. This CDR3 is built from 12 residues. CDR3 in amino acids: CASSAQGPEAFF. The CDR3 bases are TGTGCCAGCAGTGCACAGGGCCCTGAAGCTTTCTTT.

The rearrangement joins TRBV30 to TRBJ1-1; D is perhaps TRBD1 (6 bases). V was trimmed by 7 bases and J by 4 bases, leaving 13 bases between them. Germline V gene data show CDR1 as GTSNPN and CDR2 as SVGIG (reference sequence). This CDR3 spans 12 amino acids. The CDR3 region has the DNA TGTGCCTACGCCAGGGGATCCACTGAAGCTTTCTTT. Amino acid sequence: CAYARGSTEAFF.

The chain has TRBV6-5 and TRBJ1-5; D ambiguous. The V and J ends lost 6 bases and 3 bases respectively, with 3 bases between them. The CDR3 totals 11 residues. Germline V gives CDR1 MNHEY, CDR2 SVGAGI. The CDR3 bases are TGTGCCAGCAGCCACAATCAGCCCCAGCATTTT. Translating it yields CASSHNQPQHF.

The rearrangement links TRBV28 to TRBJ2-7, with 10 bases identical to TRBD2. With 1 base clipped from V and 6 bases from J, the junction kept 6 bases outside the gene matches. Germline CDR1 reads MDHEN; CDR2 reads SYDVKM. The CDR3 contains 15 residues. The CDR3 region is CASSLYPSGRGEQYF. The CDR3 DNA follows: TGTGCCAGCAGTTTATACCCTAGCGGGAGAGGCGAGCAGTACTTC.

The J gene is TRBJ1-5, the V gene TRBV28; 7 nucleotides agree with TRBD1. This CDR3 comprises 14 residues. J lost 4 bases, V lost 3 bases, and 3 bases had no gene match. Germline V gene lookup returns CDR1 MDHEN and CDR2 SYDVKM. In nucleotides, the CDR3 is TGTGCCAGCAGTTTCGGGACAGTTAATCAGCCCCAGCATTTT. Translated, it gives CASSFGTVNQPQHF.

This sequence joins TRBV18 and TRBJ2-1; 8 nucleotides line up with TRBD2. V dropped 2 bases and J dropped 4; count of bases not matched to a gene: 7. The CDR3 runs 16 residues. CDR1 and CDR2 (germline): KGHSH, LQKENI. The CDR3 sequence: CASSPNSGSIYNEQFF. Here the CDR3 DNA reads TGTGCCAGCTCACCAAACAGCGGGAGCATATACAATGAGCAGTTCTTC.

The chain couples TRBV5-8 to TRBJ2-2; TRBD1 agrees at 9 bases. The length of the CDR3 is 15 residues. In germline, CDR1 is SGHTS, CDR2 YDEGEE. Germline trimming cut 5 bases from V and 6 bases from J; bases unmatched to any gene: 8. CDR3 nucleotide sequence: TGTGCCAGCAGGACTCCGGGACAGGGAGCCGGGGAGCTGTTTTTT. Translated: CASRTPGQGAGELFF. Based on the CDR3 plus reference TRBV5-8 and TRBJ2-2, the full variable domain is EAGVTQSPTHLIKTRGQQATLRCSPISGHTSVYWYQQALGLGLQFLLWYDEGEERNRGNFPPRFSGRQFPNYSSELNVNALELEDSALYLCASRTPGQGAGELFFGEGSRLTVL.

J is TRBJ1-2 and V is TRBV2; the match to TRBD1 covers 9 bases. The trim removed 2 bases at V and 2 bases at J, leaving 6 bases unmatched. The CDR3 is 16 residues long. CDR1 and CDR2 (germline): SNHLY, FYNNEI. CDR3 sequence: CASSETGGTGNYGYTF. As DNA, the CDR3 is TGTGCCAGCAGTGAAACGGGGGGGACAGGGAACTATGGCTACACCTTC.

V gene TRBV29-1 combines with J gene TRBJ2-2, with a weak D call TRBD2 (6 bases). V lost 4 bases and J 4 bases, leaving 16 bases between the germline ends. Germline CDR1 is SQVTM and CDR2 is ANQGSEA. The CDR3 length is 15 residues. CDR3 nucleotide sequence: TGCAGCGTTGGCGGGAAGCGGAGCTCCACCGGGGAGCTGTTTTTT. Translated: CSVGGKRSSTGELFF.